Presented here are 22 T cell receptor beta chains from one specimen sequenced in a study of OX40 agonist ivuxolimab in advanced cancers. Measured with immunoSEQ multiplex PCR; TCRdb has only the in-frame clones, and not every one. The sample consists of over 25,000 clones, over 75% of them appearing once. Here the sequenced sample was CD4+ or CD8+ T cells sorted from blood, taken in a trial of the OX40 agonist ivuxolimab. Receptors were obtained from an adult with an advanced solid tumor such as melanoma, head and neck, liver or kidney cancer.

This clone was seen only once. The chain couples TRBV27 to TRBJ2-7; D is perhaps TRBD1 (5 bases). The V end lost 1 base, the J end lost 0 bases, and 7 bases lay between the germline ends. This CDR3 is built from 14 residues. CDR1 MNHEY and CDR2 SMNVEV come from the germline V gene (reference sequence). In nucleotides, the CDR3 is TGTGCCAGCAGTTTATTCAGGGCCTCCTACGAGCAGTACTTC. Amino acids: CASSLFRASYEQYF.

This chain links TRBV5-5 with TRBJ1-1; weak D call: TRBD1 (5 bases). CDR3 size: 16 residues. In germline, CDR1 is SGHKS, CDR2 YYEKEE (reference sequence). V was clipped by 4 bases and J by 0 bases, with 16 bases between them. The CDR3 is CASSRGIGGMNTEAFF. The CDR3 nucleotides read TGTGCCAGCAGCCGAGGTATCGGGGGGATGAACACTGAAGCTTTCTTT.

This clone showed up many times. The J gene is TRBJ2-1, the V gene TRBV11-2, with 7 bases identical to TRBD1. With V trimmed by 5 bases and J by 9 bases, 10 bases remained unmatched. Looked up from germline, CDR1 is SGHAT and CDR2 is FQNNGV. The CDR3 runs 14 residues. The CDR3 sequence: CASSHRGNWAEQFF. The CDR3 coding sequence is TGTGCCAGCAGCCACAGGGGCAACTGGGCTGAGCAGTTCTTC.

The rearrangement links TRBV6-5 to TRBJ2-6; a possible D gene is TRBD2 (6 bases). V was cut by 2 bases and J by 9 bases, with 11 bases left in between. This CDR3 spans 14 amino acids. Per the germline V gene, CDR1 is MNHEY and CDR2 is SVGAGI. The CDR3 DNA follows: TGTGCCAGCAGTTACGGAGGGGTTGGCAACGTCCTGACTTTC. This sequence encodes CASSYGGVGNVLTF.

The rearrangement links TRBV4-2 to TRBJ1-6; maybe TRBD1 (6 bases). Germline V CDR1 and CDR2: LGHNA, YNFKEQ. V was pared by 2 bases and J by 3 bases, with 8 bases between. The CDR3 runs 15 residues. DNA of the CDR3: TGTGCCAGCAGCCAAACGGACAGCTATAATTCACCCCTCCACTTT. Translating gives CASSQTDSYNSPLHF.

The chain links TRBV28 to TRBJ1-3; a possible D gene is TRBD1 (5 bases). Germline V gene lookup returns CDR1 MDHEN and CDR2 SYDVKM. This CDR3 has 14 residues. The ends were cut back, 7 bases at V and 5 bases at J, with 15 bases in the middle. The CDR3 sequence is CASTDGTARNTIYF. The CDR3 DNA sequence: TGTGCCAGCACCGACGGGACGGCGAGAAACACCATATATTTT. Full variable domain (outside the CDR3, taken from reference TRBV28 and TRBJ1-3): DVKVTQSSRYLVKRTGEKVFLECVQDMDHENMFWYRQDPGLGLRLIYFSYDVKMKEKGDIPEGYSVSREKKERFSLILESASTNQTSMYLCASTDGTARNTIYFGEGSWLTVV.

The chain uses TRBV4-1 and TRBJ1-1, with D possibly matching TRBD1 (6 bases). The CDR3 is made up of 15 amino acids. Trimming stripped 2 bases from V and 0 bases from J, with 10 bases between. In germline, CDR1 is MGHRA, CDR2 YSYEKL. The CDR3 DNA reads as TGCGCCAGCAGCCAAATAGGGGGAATGAACACTGAAGCTTTCTTT. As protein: CASSQIGGMNTEAFF.

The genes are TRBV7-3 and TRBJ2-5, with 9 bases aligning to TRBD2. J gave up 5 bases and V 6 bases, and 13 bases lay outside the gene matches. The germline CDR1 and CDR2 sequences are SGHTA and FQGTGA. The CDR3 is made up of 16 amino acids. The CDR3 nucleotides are TGTGCCAGCAGAACCCCGGTGCCTAGCGGGGTGGAGACCCAGTACTTC. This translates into CASRTPVPSGVETQYF.

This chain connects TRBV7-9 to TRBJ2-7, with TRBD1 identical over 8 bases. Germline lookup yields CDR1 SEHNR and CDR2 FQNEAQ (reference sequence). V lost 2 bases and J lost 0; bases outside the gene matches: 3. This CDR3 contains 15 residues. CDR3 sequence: CASSLFDRGSYEQYF. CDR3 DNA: TGTGCCAGCAGCTTATTTGACAGGGGCTCCTACGAGCAGTACTTC.

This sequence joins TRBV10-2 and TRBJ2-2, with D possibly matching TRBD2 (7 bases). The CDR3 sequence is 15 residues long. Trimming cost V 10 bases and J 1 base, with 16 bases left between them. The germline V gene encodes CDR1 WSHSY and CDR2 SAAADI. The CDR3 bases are TGCGCCACGAATTGGGGGGGCGGGAACACCGGGGAGCTGTTTTTT. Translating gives CATNWGGGNTGELFF.

This CDR3 is CASSTGLEANVLTF. The CDR3 nucleotides are TGTGCCAGTAGTACCGGTCTGGAGGCCAACGTCCTGACTTTC. V gene TRBV19 combines with J gene TRBJ2-6; no definite D call. The CDR3 has 14 amino acids. Deletions cut 4 bases from V and 6 bases from J, with 10 bases between. Looked up from germline, CDR1 is LNHDA and CDR2 is SQIVND (reference sequence).

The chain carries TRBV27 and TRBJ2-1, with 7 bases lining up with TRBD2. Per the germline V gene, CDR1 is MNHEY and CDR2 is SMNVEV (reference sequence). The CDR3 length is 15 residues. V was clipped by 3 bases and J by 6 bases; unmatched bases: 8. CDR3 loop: CASSLLGGGFNEQFF. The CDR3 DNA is TGTGCCAGCAGTTTGCTTGGGGGAGGGTTCAATGAGCAGTTCTTC.

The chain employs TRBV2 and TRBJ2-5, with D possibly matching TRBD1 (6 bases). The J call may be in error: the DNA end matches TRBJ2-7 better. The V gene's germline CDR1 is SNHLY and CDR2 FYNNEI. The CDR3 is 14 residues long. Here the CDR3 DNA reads TGTGCCAGCAGTGCACAAGGGACAATTTACGAGCAGTACTTC. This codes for CASSAQGTIYEQYF.

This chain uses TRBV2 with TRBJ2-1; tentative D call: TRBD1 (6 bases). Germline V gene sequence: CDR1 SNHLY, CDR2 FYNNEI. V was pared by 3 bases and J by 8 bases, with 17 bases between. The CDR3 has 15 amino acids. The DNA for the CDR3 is TGTGCCAGCAGTGAGTGGGGCAGGGGAACCGATGAGCAGTTCTTC. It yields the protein CASSEWGRGTDEQFF. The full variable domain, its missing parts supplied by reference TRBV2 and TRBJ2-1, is EPEVTQTPSHQVTQMGQEVILRCVPISNHLYFYWYRQILGQKVEFLVSFYNNEISEKSEIFDDQFSVERPDGSNFTLKIRSTKLEDSAMYFCASSEWGRGTDEQFFGPGTRLTVL.

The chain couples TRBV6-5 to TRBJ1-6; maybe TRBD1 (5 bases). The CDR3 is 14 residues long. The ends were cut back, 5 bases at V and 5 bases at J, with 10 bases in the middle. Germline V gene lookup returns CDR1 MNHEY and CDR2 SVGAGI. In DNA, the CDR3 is TGTGCCAGCAGTGGGACTTCCGATAATTCACCCCTCCACTTT. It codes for CASSGTSDNSPLHF.

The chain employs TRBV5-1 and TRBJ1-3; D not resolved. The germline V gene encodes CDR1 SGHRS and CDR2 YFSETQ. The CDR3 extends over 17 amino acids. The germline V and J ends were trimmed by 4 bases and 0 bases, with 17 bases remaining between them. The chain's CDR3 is CASSQSFRDYSGNTIYF. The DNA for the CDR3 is TGCGCCAGCAGCCAATCGTTCAGAGATTACTCTGGAAACACCATATATTTT.

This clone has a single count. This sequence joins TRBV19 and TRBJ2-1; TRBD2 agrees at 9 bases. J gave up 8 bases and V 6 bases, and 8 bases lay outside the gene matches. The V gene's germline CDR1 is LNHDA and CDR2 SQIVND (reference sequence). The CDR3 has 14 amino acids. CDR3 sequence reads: CASSRAGGPDEQFF. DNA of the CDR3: TGTGCCAGTAGCAGAGCGGGAGGCCCCGATGAGCAGTTCTTC.

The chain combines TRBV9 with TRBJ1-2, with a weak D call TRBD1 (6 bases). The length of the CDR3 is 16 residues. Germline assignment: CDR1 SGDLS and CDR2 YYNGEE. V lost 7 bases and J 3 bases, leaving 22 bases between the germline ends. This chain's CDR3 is CASSGGGTGFDYGYTF. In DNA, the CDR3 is TGTGCCAGCTCGGGAGGGGGTACAGGGTTTGACTATGGCTACACCTTC.

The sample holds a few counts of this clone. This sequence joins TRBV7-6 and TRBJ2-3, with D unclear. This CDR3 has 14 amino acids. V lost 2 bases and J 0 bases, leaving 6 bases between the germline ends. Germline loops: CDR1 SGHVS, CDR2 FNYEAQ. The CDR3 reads CASSLLSSTDTQYF. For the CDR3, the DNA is TGTGCCAGCAGCTTATTGTCAAGCACAGATACGCAGTATTTT.

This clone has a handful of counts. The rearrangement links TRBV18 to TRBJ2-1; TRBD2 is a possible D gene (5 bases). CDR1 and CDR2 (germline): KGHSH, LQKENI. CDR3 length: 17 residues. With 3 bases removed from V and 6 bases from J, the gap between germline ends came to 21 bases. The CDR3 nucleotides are TGTGCCAGCTCACCGTCACTCGAGACTACCTTCTCCAATGAGCAGTTCTTC. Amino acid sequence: CASSPSLETTFSNEQFF.

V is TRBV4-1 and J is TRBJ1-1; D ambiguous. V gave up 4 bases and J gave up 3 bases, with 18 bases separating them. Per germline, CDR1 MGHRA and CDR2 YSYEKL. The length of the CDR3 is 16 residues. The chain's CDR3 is CASSPTDGRGHTEAFF. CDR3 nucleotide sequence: TGCGCCAGCAGCCCCACGGACGGGCGAGGTCACACTGAAGCTTTCTTT.

The CDR3 DNA is TGTGCCAGCAGCTTAGGACAGGGGTTTTTGAATGAGCAGTTCTTC. As protein: CASSLGQGFLNEQFF. This chain connects TRBV7-8 to TRBJ2-1; TRBD1 aligns across 8 bases. V shed 1 base and J 7 bases; nucleotides not matched to a gene: 6. The CDR3 covers 15 residues. CDR1 and CDR2 from the germline V gene are SGHVS and FQNEAQ.